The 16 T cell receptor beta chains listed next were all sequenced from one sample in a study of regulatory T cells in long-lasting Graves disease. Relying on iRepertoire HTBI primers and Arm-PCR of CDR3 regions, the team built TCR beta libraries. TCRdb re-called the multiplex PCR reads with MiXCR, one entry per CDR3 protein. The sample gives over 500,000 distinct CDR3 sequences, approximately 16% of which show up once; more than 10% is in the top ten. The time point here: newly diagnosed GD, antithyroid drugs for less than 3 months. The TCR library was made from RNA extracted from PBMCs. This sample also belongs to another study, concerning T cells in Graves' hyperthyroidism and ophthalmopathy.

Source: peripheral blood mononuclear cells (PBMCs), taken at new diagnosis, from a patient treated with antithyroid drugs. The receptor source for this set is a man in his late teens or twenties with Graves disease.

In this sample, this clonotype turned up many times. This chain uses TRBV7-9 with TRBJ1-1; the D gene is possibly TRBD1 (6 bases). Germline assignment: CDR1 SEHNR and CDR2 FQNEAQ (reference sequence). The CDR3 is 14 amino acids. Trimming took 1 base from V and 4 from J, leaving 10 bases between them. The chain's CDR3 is CASSLVGGSTEAFF. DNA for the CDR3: TGTGCCAGCAGCTTAGTAGGGGGTAGCACTGAAGCTTTCTTT.

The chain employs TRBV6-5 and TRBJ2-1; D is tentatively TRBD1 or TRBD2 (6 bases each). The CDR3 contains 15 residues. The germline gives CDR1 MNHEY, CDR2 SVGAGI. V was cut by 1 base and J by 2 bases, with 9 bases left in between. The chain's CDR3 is CASSYYGGPYNEQFF. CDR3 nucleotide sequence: TGTGCCAGCAGTTACTATGGGGGGCCCTACAATGAGCAGTTCTTC.

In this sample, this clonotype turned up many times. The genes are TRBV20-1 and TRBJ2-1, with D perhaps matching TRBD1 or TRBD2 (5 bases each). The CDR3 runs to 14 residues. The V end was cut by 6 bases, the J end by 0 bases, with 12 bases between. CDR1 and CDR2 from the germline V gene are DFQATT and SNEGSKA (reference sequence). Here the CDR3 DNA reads TGCAGTGCCCCGGGACCCCTCTCCTACAATGAGCAGTTCTTC. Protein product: CSAPGPLSYNEQFF.

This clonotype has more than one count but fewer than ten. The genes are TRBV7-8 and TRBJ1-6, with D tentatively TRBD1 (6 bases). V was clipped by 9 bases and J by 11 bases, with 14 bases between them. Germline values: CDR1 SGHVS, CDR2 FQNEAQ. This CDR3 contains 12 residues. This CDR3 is CASKGDFPPLHF. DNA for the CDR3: TGTGCCAGTAAGGGGGATTTTCCACCCCTCCACTTT.

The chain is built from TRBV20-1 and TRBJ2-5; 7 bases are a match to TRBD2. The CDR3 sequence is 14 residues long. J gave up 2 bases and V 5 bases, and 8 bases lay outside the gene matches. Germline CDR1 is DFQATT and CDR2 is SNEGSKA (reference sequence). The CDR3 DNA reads TGCAGTGCTGGGTCGGCGGGGGAACAAGAGACCCAGTACTTC. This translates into CSAGSAGEQETQYF.

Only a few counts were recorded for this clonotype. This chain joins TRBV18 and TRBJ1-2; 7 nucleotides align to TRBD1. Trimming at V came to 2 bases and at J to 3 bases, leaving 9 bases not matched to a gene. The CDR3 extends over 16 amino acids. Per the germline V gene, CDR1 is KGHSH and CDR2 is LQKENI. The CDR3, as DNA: TGTGCCAGCTCACCATTGAACGCCGGGACAGACTATGGCTACACCTTC. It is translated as CASSPLNAGTDYGYTF. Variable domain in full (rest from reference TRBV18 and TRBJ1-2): NAGVMQNPRHLVRRRGQEARLRCSPMKGHSHVYWYRQLPEEGLKFMVYLQKENIIDESGMPKERFSAEFPKEGPSILRIQQVVRGDSAAYFCASSPLNAGTDYGYTFGSGTRLTVV.

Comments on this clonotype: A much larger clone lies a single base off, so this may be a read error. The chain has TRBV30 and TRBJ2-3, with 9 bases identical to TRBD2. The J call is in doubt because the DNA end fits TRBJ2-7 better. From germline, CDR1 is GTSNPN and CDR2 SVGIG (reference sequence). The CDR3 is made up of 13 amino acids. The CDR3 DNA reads TGTGCCTGGAAGGCGGGAGGGCCTGGTGAGCAGTACTTC. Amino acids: CAWKAGGPGEQYF.

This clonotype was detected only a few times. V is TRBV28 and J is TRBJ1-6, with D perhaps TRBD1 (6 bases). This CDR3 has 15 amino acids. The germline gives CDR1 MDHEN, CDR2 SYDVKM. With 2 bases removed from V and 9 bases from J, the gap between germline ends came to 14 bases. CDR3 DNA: TGTGCCAGCAGTTTACAAGGGGGGGGGGGTTCACCCCTCCACTTT. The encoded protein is CASSLQGGGGSPLHF.

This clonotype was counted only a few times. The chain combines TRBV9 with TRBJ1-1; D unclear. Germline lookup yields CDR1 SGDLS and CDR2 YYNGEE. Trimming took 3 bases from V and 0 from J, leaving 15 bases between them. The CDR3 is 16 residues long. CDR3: CASSGLRGQLNTEAFF. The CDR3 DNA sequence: TGTGCCAGCAGCGGCCTCCGTGGGCAGTTGAACACTGAAGCTTTCTTT.

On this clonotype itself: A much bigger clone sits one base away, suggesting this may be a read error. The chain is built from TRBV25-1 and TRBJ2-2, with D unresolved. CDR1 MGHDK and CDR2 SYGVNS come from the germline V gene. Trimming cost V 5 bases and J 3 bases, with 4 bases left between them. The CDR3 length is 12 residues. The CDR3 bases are TGTGCCAGCAGTTACGACACCGGGGAGCTGTTTTTT. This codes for CASSYDTGELFF.

The CDR3 DNA follows: TGCGCCAGCAGTCTCGGGGGCGGGACACACTCTGGGGCCAACGTCCTGACTTTC. Residues: CASSLGGGTHSGANVLTF. The rearrangement uses TRBV5-1 and TRBJ2-6; possibly TRBD1 or TRBD2 for D (6 bases each). Deletions cut 5 bases from V and 0 bases from J, with 18 bases between. Germline CDR1 and CDR2: SGHRS and YFSETQ. The CDR3 contains 18 residues.

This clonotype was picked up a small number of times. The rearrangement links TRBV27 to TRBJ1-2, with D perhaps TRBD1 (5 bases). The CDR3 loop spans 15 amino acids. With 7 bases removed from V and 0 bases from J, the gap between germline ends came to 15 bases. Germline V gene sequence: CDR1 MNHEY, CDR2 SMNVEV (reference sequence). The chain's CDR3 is CASKKDPGANYGYTF. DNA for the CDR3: TGTGCCAGCAAGAAGGACCCGGGGGCTAACTATGGCTACACCTTC.

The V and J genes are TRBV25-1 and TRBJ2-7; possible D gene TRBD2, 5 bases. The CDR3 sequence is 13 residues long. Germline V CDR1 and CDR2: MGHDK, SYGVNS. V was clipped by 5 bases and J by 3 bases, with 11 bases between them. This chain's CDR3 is CASSSSADYEQYF. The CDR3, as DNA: TGTGCCAGCAGTTCGTCAGCGGACTACGAGCAGTACTTC.

DNA of the CDR3: TGTGCCAGCAGTGGGACTAGCGGGAGTTCGAATGAGCAGTTCTTC. It translates to CASSGTSGSSNEQFF. The chain uses TRBV12-3 or TRBV12-4 and TRBJ2-1; 14 bases align to TRBD2. Germline trimming cut 5 bases from V and 7 bases from J; bases unmatched to any gene: 4. This CDR3 region has 15 residues.

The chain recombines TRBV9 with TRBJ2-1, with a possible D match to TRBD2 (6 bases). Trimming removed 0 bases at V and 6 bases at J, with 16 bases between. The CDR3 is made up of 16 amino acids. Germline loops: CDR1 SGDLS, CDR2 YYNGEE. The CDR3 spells CASSVGLRGRPNEQFF. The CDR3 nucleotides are TGTGCCAGCAGCGTAGGCCTACGGGGGAGGCCCAATGAGCAGTTCTTC.

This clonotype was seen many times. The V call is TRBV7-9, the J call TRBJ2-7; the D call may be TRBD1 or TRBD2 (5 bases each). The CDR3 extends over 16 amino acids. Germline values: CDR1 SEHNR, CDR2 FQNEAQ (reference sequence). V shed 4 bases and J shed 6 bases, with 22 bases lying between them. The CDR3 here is CASSSPGTLPAVEQYF. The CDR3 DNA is TGTGCCAGCAGCTCCCCAGGGACGCTGCCTGCCGTCGAGCAGTACTTC.